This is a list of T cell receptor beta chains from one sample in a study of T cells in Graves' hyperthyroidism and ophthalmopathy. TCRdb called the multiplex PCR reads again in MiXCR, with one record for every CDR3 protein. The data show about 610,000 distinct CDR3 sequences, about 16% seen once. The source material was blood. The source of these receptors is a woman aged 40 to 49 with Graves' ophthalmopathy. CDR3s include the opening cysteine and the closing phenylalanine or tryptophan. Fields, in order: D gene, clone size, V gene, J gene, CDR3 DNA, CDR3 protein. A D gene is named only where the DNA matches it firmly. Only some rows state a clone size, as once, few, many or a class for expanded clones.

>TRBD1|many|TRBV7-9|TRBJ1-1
TGTGCCAGCAGTAGGGACAGGGTCACTGAAGCTTTCTTT
CASSRDRVTEAFF
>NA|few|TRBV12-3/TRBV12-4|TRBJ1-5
TGTGCCAGCAGCCTCCGGGCCTTGAATCAGCCCCAGCATTTT
CASSLRALNQPQHF
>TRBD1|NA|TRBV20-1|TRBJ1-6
TGCAGTGCTAGAGATGTGAGACAGGGAGAATCACCCCTCCACTTT
CSARDVRQGESPLHF
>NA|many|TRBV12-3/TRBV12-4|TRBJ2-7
NA
CASSSSWYEQYF
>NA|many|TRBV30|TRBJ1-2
TGTGCCTGGAGTGTACTTCCAGTGAATAACTATGGCTACACCTTC
CAWSVLPVNNYGYTF
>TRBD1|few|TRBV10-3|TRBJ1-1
TGTGCCACTACCCGGACAGGGGTCGATAACACTGAAGCTTTCTTT
CATTRTGVDNTEAFF
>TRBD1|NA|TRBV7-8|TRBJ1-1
TGTGCCAGCAGCTTAGTAGGGACAGGGGGCGAGGGCACTGAAGCTTTCTTT
CASSLVGTGGEGTEAFF
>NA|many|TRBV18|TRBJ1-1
TGTGCCAGCTCACCTGGACAGCCGAACACTGAAGCTTTCTTT
CASSPGQPNTEAFF
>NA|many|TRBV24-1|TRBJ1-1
TGTGCCACCAGTGATCCTCGGGGTACAGCTTTCTTT
CATSDPRGTAFF
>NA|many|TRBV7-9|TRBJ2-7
TGTGCCAGCAGCTTAGGACCCCACCCCTACGAGCAGTACTTC
CASSLGPHPYEQYF
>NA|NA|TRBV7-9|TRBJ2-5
TGTGCCAGCAGCTTAGTAAGTGGGTTGGAGACCCAGTACTTC
CASSLVSGLETQYF
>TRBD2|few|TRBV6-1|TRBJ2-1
TGTGCCAGCAGCCCCCGGACTAGCGGGAGGGCCGAAAATGAGCAGTTCTTC
CASSPRTSGRAENEQFF
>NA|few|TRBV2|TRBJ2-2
TGTGCCAGCAGTGAAGCGACCACCGGGGAGCTGTTTTTT
CASSEATTGELFF
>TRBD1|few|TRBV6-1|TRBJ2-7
TGTGCCAGCAGTGAACTTCTGGACAGGGCGATCCACGAGCAGTACTTC
CASSELLDRAIHEQYF
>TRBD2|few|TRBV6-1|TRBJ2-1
TGTGCCAGCAGTGAGCGGGAGGGGGATGAGCAGTTCTTC
CASSEREGDEQFF
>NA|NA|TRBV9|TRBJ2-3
TGTGCCAGCAGCCCGAGGGCAGGGGCAGATACGCAGTATTTT
CASSPRAGADTQYF
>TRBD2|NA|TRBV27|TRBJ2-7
TGTGCCAGCAGTATTCGCCCGAGCGGGAGCGGGCAGTACTTC
CASSIRPSGSGQYF
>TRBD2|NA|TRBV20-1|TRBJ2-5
TGCAGTGCTTTACCCACAGCGGGAGGCCCCCAAGAGACCCAGTACTTC
CSALPTAGGPQETQYF
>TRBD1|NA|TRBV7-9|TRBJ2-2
TGTGCCAGCAGCTGGGGACAGGGGTACGGGGAGCTGTTTTTT
CASSWGQGYGELFF
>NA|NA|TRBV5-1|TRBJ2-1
TGTGCCAGCAGCTTTGAGTGGGATGAGCAGTTCTTC
CASSFEWDEQFF
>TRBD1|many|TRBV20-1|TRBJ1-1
TGCAGTGCTAGAGATTACAGGGGCACTGAAGCTTTCTTT
CSARDYRGTEAFF
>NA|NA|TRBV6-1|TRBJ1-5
TGTGCCAGCTCCCCCCAGGGGCTGTCTCAGCCCCAGCATTTT
CASSPQGLSQPQHF
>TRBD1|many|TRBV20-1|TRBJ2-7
TGCAGTGCTAGAGACCCGTCGACAGGGAGCTCCTACGAGCAGTACTTC
CSARDPSTGSSYEQYF
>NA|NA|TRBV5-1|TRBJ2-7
TGCGCCAGCAGCACTGCGGGCAGGGGCTACGAGCAGTACTTC
CASSTAGRGYEQYF
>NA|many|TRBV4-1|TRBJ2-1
TGCGCCAGCAGCCAAGATGGTGCGGGAAGTAGTGAGCAGTTCTTC
CASSQDGAGSSEQFF
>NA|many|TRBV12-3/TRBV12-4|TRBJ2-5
TGTGCCAGCAGTCGTCGGGGGGCCCTGGGGGAGACCCAGTACTTC
CASSRRGALGETQYF
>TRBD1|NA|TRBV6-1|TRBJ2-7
TGTGCCAGCCAGAATCCGGGACAGGCTTCCTACGAGCAGTACTTC
CASQNPGQASYEQYF
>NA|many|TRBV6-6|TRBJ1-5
TGTGCCAGCAGTTACTCCCCTGGTATGCCCCAGCATTTT
CASSYSPGMPQHF
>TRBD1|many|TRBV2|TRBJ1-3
TGTGCCAGCAGTGTGACAGGGGTGGCTGGAAACACCATATATTTT
CASSVTGVAGNTIYF
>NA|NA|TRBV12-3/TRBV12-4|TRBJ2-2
TGTGCCAGCAGTATTCAGCAGGGCACCGGGGAGCTGTTTTTT
CASSIQQGTGELFF
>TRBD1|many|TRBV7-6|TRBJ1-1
TGTGCCAGCAGCCCCGGACAGGGTGAAGCTTTCTTT
CASSPGQGEAFF
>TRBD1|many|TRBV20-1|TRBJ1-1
TGCAGTGCTAGACATCCAGGGGGCACTGAAGCTTTCTTT
CSARHPGGTEAFF
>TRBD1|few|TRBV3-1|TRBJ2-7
TGTGCCAGCAGCCAAGTTGGGGACAGAACCTACGAGCAGTACTTC
CASSQVGDRTYEQYF
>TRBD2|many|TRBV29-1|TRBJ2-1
TGCAGCGTTCGACTAGCGCATGAGCAGTTCTTC
CSVRLAHEQFF
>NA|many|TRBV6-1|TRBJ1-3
TGTGCCGGCATCGGGACCGACTCTGGAAACACCATATATTTT
CAGIGTDSGNTIYF
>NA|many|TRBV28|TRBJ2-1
TGTGCCAGCAGTTTGGGTGGGGCCCGTGGGAATGAGCAGTTCTTC
CASSLGGARGNEQFF
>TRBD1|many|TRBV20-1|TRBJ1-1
TGCAGTGCTAGAGTCCCCTCCGGGACAGGGGTGGGGGACACTGAAGCTTTCTTT
CSARVPSGTGVGDTEAFF
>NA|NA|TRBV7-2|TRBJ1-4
TGTGCCAGCAGCTTAGCGCGTTGGGGCAGGGCGGGGCAGGATAATGAAAAACTGTTTTTT
CASSLARWGRAGQDNEKLFF
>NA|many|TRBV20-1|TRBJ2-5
TGCAGTGCTAGACTAGGTCTAGTTCACGAGACCCAGTACTTC
CSARLGLVHETQYF
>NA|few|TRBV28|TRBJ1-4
TGTGCCAGCACCCCCTACAGGGATTCGGATGAAAAACTGTTTTTT
CASTPYRDSDEKLFF
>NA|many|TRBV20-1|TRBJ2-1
TGCAGTGCTAGACCCCTCGGGTTCGATGAGCAGTTCTTC
CSARPLGFDEQFF
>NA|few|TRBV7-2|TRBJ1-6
TGTGCCAGCAGCTTGGACTATAATTCACCCCTCCACTTT
CASSLDYNSPLHF
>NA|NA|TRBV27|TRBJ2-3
TGTGCCACTTCAGCCCGACCAGGGAGTCGCACAGATACGCAGTATTTT
CATSARPGSRTDTQYF